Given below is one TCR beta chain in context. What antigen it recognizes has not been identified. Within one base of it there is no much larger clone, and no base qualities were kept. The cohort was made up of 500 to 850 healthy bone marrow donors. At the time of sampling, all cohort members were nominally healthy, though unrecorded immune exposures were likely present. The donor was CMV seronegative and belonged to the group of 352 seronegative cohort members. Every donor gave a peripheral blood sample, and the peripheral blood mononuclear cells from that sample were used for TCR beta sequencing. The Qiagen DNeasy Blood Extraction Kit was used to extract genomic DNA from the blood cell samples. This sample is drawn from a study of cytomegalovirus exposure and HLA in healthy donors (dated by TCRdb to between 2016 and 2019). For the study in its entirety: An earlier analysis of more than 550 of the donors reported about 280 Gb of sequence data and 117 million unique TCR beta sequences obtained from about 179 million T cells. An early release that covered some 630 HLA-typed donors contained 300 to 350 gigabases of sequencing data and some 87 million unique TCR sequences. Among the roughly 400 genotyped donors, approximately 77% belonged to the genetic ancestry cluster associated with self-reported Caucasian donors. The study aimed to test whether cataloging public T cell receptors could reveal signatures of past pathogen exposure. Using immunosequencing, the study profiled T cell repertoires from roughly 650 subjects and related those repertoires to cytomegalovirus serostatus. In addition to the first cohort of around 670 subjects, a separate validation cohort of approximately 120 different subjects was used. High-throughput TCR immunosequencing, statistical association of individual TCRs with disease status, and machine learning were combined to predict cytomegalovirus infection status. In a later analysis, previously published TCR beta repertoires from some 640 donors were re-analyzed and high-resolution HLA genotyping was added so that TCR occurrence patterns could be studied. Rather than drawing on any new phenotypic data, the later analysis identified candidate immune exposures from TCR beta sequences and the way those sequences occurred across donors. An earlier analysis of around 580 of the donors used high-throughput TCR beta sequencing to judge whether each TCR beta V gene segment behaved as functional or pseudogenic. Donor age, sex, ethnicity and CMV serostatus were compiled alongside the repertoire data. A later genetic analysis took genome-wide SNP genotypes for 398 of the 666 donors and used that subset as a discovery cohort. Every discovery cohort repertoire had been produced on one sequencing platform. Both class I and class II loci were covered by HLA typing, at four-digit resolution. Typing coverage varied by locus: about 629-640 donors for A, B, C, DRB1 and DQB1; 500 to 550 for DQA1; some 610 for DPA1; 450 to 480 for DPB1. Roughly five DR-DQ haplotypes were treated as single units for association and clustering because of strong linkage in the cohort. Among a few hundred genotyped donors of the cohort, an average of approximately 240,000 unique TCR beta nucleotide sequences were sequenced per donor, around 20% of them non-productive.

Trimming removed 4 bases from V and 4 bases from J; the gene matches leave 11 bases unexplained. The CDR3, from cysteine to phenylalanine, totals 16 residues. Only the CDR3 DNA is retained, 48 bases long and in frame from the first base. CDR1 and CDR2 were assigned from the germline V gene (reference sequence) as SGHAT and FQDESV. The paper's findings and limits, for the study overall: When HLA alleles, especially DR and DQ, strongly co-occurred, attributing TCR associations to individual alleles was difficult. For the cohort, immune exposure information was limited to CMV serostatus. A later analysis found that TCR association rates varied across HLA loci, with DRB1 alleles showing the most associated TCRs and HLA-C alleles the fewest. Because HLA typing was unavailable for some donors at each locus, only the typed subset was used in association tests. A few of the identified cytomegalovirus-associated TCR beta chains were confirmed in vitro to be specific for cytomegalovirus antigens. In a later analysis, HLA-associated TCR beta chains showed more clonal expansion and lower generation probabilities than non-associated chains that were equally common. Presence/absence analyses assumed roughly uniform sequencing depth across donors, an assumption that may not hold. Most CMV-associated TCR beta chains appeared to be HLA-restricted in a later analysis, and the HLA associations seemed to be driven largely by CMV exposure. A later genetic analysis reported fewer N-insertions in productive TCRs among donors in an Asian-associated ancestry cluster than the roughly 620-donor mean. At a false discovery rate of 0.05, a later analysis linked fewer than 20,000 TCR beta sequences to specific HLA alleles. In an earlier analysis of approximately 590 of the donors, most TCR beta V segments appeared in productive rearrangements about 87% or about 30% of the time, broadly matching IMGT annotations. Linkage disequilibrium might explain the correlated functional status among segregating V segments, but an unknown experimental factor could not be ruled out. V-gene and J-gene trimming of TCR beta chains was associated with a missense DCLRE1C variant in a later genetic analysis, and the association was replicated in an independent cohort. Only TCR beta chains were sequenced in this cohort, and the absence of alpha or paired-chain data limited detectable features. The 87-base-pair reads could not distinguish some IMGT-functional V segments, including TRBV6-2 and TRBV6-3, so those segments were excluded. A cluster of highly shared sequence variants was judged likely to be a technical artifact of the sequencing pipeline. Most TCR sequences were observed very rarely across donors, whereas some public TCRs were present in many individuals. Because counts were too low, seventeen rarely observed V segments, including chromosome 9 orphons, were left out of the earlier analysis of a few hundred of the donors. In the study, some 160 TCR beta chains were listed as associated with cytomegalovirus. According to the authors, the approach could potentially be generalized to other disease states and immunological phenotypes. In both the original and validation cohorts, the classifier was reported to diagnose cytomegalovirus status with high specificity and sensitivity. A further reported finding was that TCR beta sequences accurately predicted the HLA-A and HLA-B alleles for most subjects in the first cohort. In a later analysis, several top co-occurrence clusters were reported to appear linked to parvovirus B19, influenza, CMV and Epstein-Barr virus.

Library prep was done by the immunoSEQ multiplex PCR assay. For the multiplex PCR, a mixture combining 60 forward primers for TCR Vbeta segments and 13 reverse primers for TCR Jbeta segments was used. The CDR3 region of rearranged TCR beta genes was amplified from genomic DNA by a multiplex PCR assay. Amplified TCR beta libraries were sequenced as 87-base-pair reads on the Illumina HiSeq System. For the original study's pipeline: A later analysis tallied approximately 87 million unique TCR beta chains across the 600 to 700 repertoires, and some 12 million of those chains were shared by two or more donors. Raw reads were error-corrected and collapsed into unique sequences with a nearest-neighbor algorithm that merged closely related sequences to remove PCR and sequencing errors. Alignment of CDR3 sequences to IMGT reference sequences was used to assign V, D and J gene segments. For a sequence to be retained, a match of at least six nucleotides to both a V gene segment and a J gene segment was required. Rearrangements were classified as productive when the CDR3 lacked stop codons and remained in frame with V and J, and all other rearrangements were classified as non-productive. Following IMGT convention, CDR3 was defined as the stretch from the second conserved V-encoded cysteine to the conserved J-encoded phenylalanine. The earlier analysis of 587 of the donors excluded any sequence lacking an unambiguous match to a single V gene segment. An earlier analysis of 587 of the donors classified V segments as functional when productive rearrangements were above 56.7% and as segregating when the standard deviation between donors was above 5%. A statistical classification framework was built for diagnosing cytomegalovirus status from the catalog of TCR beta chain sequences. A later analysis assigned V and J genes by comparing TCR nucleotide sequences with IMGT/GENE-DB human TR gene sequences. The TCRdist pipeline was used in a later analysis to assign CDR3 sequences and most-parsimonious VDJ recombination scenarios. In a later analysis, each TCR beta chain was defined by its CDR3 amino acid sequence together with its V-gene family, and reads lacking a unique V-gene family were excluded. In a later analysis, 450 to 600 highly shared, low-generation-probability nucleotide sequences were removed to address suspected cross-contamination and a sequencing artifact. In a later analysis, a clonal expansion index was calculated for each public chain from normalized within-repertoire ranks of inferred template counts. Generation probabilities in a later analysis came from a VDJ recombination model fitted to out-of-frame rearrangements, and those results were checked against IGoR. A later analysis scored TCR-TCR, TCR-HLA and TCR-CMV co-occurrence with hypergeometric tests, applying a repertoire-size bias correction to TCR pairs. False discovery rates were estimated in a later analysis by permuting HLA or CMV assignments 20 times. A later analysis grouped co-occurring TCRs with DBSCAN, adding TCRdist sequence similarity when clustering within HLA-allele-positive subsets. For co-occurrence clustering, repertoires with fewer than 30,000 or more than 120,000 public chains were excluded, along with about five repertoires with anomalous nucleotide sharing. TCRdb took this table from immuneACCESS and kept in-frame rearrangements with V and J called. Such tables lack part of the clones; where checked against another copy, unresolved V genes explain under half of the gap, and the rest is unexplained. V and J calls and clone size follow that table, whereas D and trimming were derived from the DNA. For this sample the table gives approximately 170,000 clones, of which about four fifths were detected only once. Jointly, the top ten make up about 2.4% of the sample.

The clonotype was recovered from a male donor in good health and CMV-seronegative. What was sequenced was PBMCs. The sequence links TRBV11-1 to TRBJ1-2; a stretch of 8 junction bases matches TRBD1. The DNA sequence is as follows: TGTGCCAGCAGCTCATTTGGACAGGGACCGGGCTATGGCTACACCTTC. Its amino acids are CASSSFGQGPGYGYTF.